A selection of T cell receptor beta chains follows, all from one sample in a study of T cell responses to AZD1222 COVID-19 vaccine. Some clones are missing from TCRdb's copy, which holds only in-frame ones; the method was immunoSEQ multiplex PCR. The sample includes more than 95,000 clones, roughly 84% of them seen just once. The sequencing here drew on peripheral blood, taken on day 0 of AZD1222 vaccination. The source is an adult in good health. Each CDR3 is given with its conserved first and last residue. D genes are given only for firm matches. The size entry is marked missing in some rows and otherwise reads once, few, many or a size class.

>NA|TRBJ1-2|TRBV3-1/TRBV3-2|15|NA
TGTGCCAGCAGCCAAGATACCCGGGGAGACTATGGCTACACCTTC
CASSQDTRGDYGYTF
>once|TRBJ2-7|TRBV6-5|13|NA
TGTGCCAGCAGTACCACAGGGAGTACGGAGCAGTACTTC
CASSTTGSTEQYF
>once|TRBJ1-6|TRBV7-2|15|TRBD1
TGTGCCAGCAGCCCGCCCGGGACAGGGAGTTCACCCCTCCACTTT
CASSPPGTGSSPLHF
>NA|TRBJ1-1|TRBV4-1|13|NA
TGCGCCAGCAGCACGCCCCTGAACACTGAAGCTTTCTTT
CASSTPLNTEAFF
>NA|TRBJ2-5|TRBV2|17|TRBD2
TGTGCCAGCAGTGACGCGGGAGTGATTCTGGACCAAGAGACCCAGTACTTC
CASSDAGVILDQETQYF
>NA|TRBJ1-1|TRBV27|13|NA
TGTGCCAGCAGTTTTAGGGAAAACACTGAAGCTTTCTTT
CASSFRENTEAFF
>NA|TRBJ1-5|TRBV3-1/TRBV3-2|12|NA
TGTGCCAGCAGCCAGACCGATCAGCCCCAGCATTTT
CASSQTDQPQHF
>NA|TRBJ2-7|TRBV20-1|14|NA
TGCAGTGCTAGTTGGAGTTCAGGTACCTACGAGCAGTACTTC
CSASWSSGTYEQYF
>NA|TRBJ1-4|TRBV28|18|TRBD1
TGTGCCAGCAGCACCCAAGGACAGGGGGCAGGGGGTAATGAAAAACTGTTTTTT
CASSTQGQGAGGNEKLFF
>NA|TRBJ1-4|TRBV6-5|15|TRBD1
TGTGCCAGCAGTCTACAGGGGAAATTAGTTGAAAAACTGTTTTTT
CASSLQGKLVEKLFF
>NA|TRBJ1-2|TRBV7-2|16|NA
TGTGCCAGCAGCTTAGCGGTTCTAAAGGTCGATGATGGCTACACCTTC
CASSLAVLKVDDGYTF
>NA|TRBJ1-2|TRBV21-1|17|NA
TGTGCCAGCAGCAAAGGTGCGAGCCGAGACATTTGCTATGGCTACACCTTC
CASSKGASRDICYGYTF
>NA|TRBJ2-7|TRBV13|14|TRBD1
TGTGCCAGCAGCCCTCGGGACAGCTTTTACGAGCAGTACTTC
CASSPRDSFYEQYF
>NA|TRBJ1-4|TRBV28|13|TRBD1
TGTGCCAGTCGCCAGGGGGCGGATGAAAAACTGTTTTTT
CASRQGADEKLFF
>medium-sized|TRBJ2-3|TRBV6-4|15|TRBD1
TGTGCCAGCAGTGACGGGACAGGGGGCACAGATACGCAGTATTTT
CASSDGTGGTDTQYF
>NA|TRBJ1-2|TRBV4-1|16|NA
TGCGCCAGCAGTCCTCGTCAGGATGCAGCTAACTATGGCTACACCTTC
CASSPRQDAANYGYTF
>once|TRBJ1-4|TRBV11-2|13|NA
TGTGCCAGCAGCCCTCGACAGTATGAAAAACTGTTTTTT
CASSPRQYEKLFF
>NA|TRBJ2-5|TRBV2|15|NA
TGTGCCAGCAGCCTAAACCGGGGGGCCCAAGAGACCCAGTACTTC
CASSLNRGAQETQYF
>few|TRBJ1-1|TRBV27|15|TRBD1
TGTGCCAGCAGCCGACAGGGGGCGGTGGGCACTGAAGCTTTCTTT
CASSRQGAVGTEAFF
>NA|TRBJ1-2|TRBV27|14|TRBD1
TGTGCCAGCAGTACAGGACAGGGCATATATGGCTACACCTTC
CASSTGQGIYGYTF
>NA|TRBJ1-1|TRBV28|17|NA
TGTGCCAGCAGTTTACCGGTAGGGCCGAAGGGGTTCACTGAAGCTTTCTTT
CASSLPVGPKGFTEAFF
>NA|TRBJ2-5|TRBV7-2|13|NA
TGTGCCAGCAGCTTCGGGATCCGAGAGACCCAGTACTTC
CASSFGIRETQYF
>NA|TRBJ1-2|TRBV6-5|13|NA
TGTGCCAGCAGTTATCAGGGGCCGTATGGCTACACCTTC
CASSYQGPYGYTF
>NA|TRBJ1-4|TRBV6-5|15|NA
TGTGCCAGCAGTTATAATGGGGGGCTTAATGAAAAACTGTTTTTT
CASSYNGGLNEKLFF
>NA|TRBJ2-1|TRBV27|14|TRBD2
TGTGCCACTAGCGGGACTAACTCCTACAATGAGCAGTTCTTC
CATSGTNSYNEQFF
>NA|TRBJ1-1|TRBV12-3/TRBV12-4|12|NA
TGTGCCAGCACCAGGGTGGGCTCTGAAGCTTTCTTT
CASTRVGSEAFF
>NA|TRBJ1-1|TRBV7-9|15|NA
TGTGCCAGCAGCTTAGTTGTCGGGGCTGACACTGAAGCTTTCTTT
CASSLVVGADTEAFF
>NA|TRBJ2-3|TRBV27|17|TRBD2
TGTGCCAGCAGAACGGCACTAGCGGGAGGTGTTACAGATACGCAGTATTTT
CASRTALAGGVTDTQYF
>NA|TRBJ1-5|TRBV28|11|NA
TGTGCCACCCTGCAGAATCAGCCCCAGCATTTT
CATLQNQPQHF
>NA|TRBJ2-2|TRBV7-3|14|NA
TGTGCCAGCAGCTTACGTGTAGACGCCGGGGAGCTGTTTTTT
CASSLRVDAGELFF
>NA|TRBJ2-1|TRBV27|15|NA
TGTGCCAGCAGTCCGACACCGGCCTTTACAAATGAGCAGTTCTTC
CASSPTPAFTNEQFF
>NA|TRBJ2-1|TRBV5-1|12|NA
TGCGCCAGCAGATCTGACAGTGGTGAGCAGTTCTTC
CASRSDSGEQFF
>NA|TRBJ2-7|TRBV14|17|TRBD1
TGTGCCAGCAGCCCTCAACCTCCGGGACAGGGGTCCTACGAGCAGTACTTC
CASSPQPPGQGSYEQYF
>NA|TRBJ1-1|TRBV10-3|13|TRBD1
TGTGCCACAATGACAGGGGTGAACACTGAAGCTTTCTTT
CATMTGVNTEAFF
>once|TRBJ1-1|TRBV6-5|15|NA
TGTGCCAGCAGTTACTCGACGGGGCTGAACACTGAAGCTTTCTTT
CASSYSTGLNTEAFF
>NA|TRBJ2-5|TRBV7-3|15|TRBD1
TGTGCCAGCAGCCCCGGGACAGCCCACCAAGAGACCCAGTACTTC
CASSPGTAHQETQYF
>few|TRBJ1-5|TRBV7-8|14|NA
TGTGCCAGCAGCCCACGTTTCAGCAATCAGCCCCAGCATTTT
CASSPRFSNQPQHF
>NA|TRBJ2-3|TRBV19|14|NA
TGTGCCAGTAGTATATTTTGGGGGGCTGATACGCAGTATTTT
CASSIFWGADTQYF
>NA|TRBJ2-1|TRBV12-5|13|NA
TGTGCTAGTGGTTTGTTGGCTGGGCGCGAGCAGTTCTTC
CASGLLAGREQFF
>NA|TRBJ1-4|TRBV10-3|14|NA
TGTGCCATCAAGGCAGGGGCAACTAATGAAAAACTGTTTTTT
CAIKAGATNEKLFF
>NA|TRBJ2-5|TRBV6-5|15|NA
TGTGCCAGCACGTGGGGATCAAGGGGGACGGAGACCCAGTACTTC
CASTWGSRGTETQYF
>once|TRBJ1-6|TRBV6-4|14|NA
TGTGCCAGCAGGCCGGGACCGGATAATTCACCCCTCCACTTT
CASRPGPDNSPLHF
>once|TRBJ2-1|TRBV5-6|17|TRBD2
TGTGCCAGCAGCCGACTAGCGGGAGGGCCTATTAGCGATGAGCAGTTCTTC
CASSRLAGGPISDEQFF
>NA|TRBJ2-7|TRBV30|13|TRBD2
TGTGCCTGGAGTGCCGGGACTAAGGGGGAGCAGTACTTC
CAWSAGTKGEQYF
>NA|TRBJ2-2|TRBV12-5|17|NA
TGTGCTAGTGGTTTGGTACGGGCTCCGACGTGGACCGGGGAGCTGTTTTTT
CASGLVRAPTWTGELFF